These 5 T cell receptor beta chains were all obtained from the same sample, sequenced in a study of blood T cell repertoires in COVID-19. Clones were read by immunoSEQ multiplex PCR, and TCRdb kept only the in-frame ones, dropping some. Here the sample spans 240,000 or so clones, just under 85% being singletons. Source material: peripheral blood. The receptors come from a woman aged 80 or over with acute or convalescent COVID-19.

Of note for this clone: The identical CDR3 is also encoded by other nucleotide sequences in the sample. This sequence joins TRBV18 and TRBJ1-1, with a tentative D call TRBD1 (5 bases). V was pared by 6 bases and J by 1 base, with 9 bases between. The CDR3 sequence is 13 residues long. From germline, CDR1 is KGHSH and CDR2 LQKENI. The CDR3 here is CASSLDRNTEAFF. Here the CDR3 DNA reads TGTGCCAGCTCGCTAGACAGGAACACTGAAGCTTTCTTT.

The chain couples TRBV7-6 to TRBJ1-4; the D is unclear. V lost 1 base to trimming and J lost 0 bases, with 9 bases between them. The CDR3 length is 16 residues. CDR1 is SGHVS and CDR2 is FNYEAQ in the germline V gene. The DNA for the CDR3 is TGTGCCAGCAGCTTAGGTACAGCTTCAACTAATGAAAAACTGTTTTTT. Protein sequence: CASSLGTASTNEKLFF.

This chain connects TRBV19 to TRBJ2-1, with 12 bases fitting TRBD2. J was trimmed by 6 bases and V by 3 bases; bases with no gene match: 6. The germline gives CDR1 LNHDA, CDR2 SQIVND (reference sequence). The CDR3 runs 16 residues. The CDR3 nucleotides read TGTGCCAGTAGTATGGGCACTAGCGGGAGGAGCAATGAGCAGTTCTTC. Its protein is CASSMGTSGRSNEQFF.

This clone was counted a single time. The CDR3 protein is CASSADRPGNTIYF. As DNA, the CDR3 is TGCGCCAGCAGCGCCGACAGGCCGGGAAACACCATATATTTT. The chain is built from TRBV5-1 and TRBJ1-3, with D perhaps matching TRBD1 (6 bases). Trimming shortened V by 4 bases and J by 4 bases, and 12 bases separated the two germline ends. Germline V gives CDR1 SGHRS, CDR2 YFSETQ. The CDR3 contains 14 residues.

This rearrangement joins TRBV5-1 to TRBJ2-1, with TRBD2 identical over 13 bases. Unmatched junction bases numbered 4, after V lost 4 bases and J lost 6 bases. CDR3 length equals 15 residues. CDR1 and CDR2 (germline): SGHRS, YFSETQ. This chain's CDR3 is CASSGLAGASNEQFF. In nucleotides, the CDR3 is TGCGCCAGCAGCGGACTAGCGGGAGCCTCCAATGAGCAGTTCTTC.